This T cell receptor beta chain stems from a study of T cells in Graves' hyperthyroidism and ophthalmopathy (dated by TCRdb to between 2018 and 2021). Concerning the study at large: Peripheral blood samples were taken at the time of initial diagnosis, prior to any treatment. To identify distinguishing TCR V-J signatures, a discovery cohort of about 100 patients was used, comprising some 45 with Graves' ophthalmopathy and some 57 with stable Graves' hyperthyroidism. Prospective prediction of ophthalmopathy was tested in an independent validation cohort of approximately 18 hyperthyroidism patients and some 17 patients who later progressed to ophthalmopathy. The roughly 94 discovery patients were randomly divided into training and test sets at a 7:3 ratio. In addition, the study compared T-cell repertoires in thyroid tissue and in blood from roughly 6 Graves' hyperthyroidism patients. Once sampling was done, hyperthyroidism patients were given methimazole at a starting dose of 30 mg daily, whereas ophthalmopathy patients were given high-dose intravenous methylprednisolone. The paper describes TCR Vbeta CDR3 sequencing of 140 or so peripheral blood samples, made up of 43 ophthalmopathy patients, roughly 75 hyperthyroidism patients and 17 progressor patients. Results and caveats for the whole study, not just this receptor: Most expanded thyroid clonotypes (frequency above 0.001) were also detected in blood, a finding suggesting that blood repertoires may reflect thyroid immune responses. In validation, the model predicted progression to ophthalmopathy a median of about 6.8 months before onset, with roughly 70% sensitivity and 72.22% specificity. A model built on a 13 V-J signature distinguished ophthalmopathy from stable hyperthyroidism, reaching 85% to 90% sensitivity and about 81% specificity in cross-validation and 80%/75% in testing. Sample size was not statistically predetermined, and blinding of investigators to group allocation was not performed.

Moderately to severely active disease, a Clinical Activity Score of at least 3, a NOSPECS grade of at least 4, and a duration under 3 months were present in ophthalmopathy patients. The study excluded patients with uncontrolled infections, other autoimmune diseases, pregnancy or lactation. Clinical symptoms, serum thyroxine and TRAb, thyroid ultrasound, and orbital computed tomography formed the basis for the diagnoses. Ficoll-Paque density gradient centrifugation was used to isolate PBMCs from approximately 10 ml of fresh peripheral blood. Total RNA was extracted with Trizol reagent, and quality was checked on an Agilent 2100 Bioanalyzer. The CDR3 contains 14 residues, cysteine and phenylalanine counted. This entry keeps only the CDR3 DNA: 42 bases, framed from base 1. After removal of 4 bases from V and 6 bases from J, the junction retains 8 bases not matched to a gene. For CDR1 and CDR2, the germline V gene lists SGHTA and FQGNSA.

As concerns this clonotype: Its specific antigen is unknown. One base away there is no much larger clone; base qualities are not given.

The TCR beta CDR3 regions were amplified from the RNA transcripts. The TCR CDR3 was subjected to a first round of RT-PCR using the HTBI primer set and the Qiagen OneStep RT-PCR kit. The libraries were constructed in a second round of multiplex PCR and then size-selected and purified. The libraries were sequenced on an Illumina HiSeq2000 using paired-end 100 bp reads. Turning to the authors' computational methods: SOAPnuke was used to process the raw data, with reads discarded if the reads contained adapters or uncalled bases, had a mean Phred below 15, or lacked an exact constant-primer or identifier match. High-quality paired reads were merged with COPE v1.2.5, and unique nucleotide sequences were defined as clonotypes. Clonotypes were aligned to IMGT TRBV, TRBD and TRBJ reference segments using MiTCR v1.1. Only V-J combinations with frequency above 0.0001, covering roughly 99% of repertoires, were analysed. The TCS score was defined as the ratio of F50 (clonal expansion) to E x V (chaos), calculated using BLOSUM62-based TCRdist between CDR3 peptides within each V-J. Welch's t-statistics and random forest reduced around 520 V-J features to 13, which were used in a naive Bayes classifier (R e1071). The similarity between thyroid and blood repertoires was quantified using the Morisita-Horn index. TCRdb reran the public reads through fastp at Q25 and MiXCR, keeping productive beta chains. Rows are unified per CDR3 protein, each entry keeping the most common DNA and genes. TCRdb assigned the V and J calls; the authors' analysis was not used. The sample includes approximately 610,000 distinct CDR3 sequences, with roughly 15% observed a single time. Clones ranked in the top ten supply 4% to 5.5% of the sample.

The sample was blood. The receptor comes from a woman between 35 and 50 years old with Graves' ophthalmopathy. In this chain, TRBV7-2 is recombined with TRBJ1-1, with 7 junctional bases fitting TRBD1. The CDR3 has the sequence CASSYDRAAPEAFF. The nucleotide sequence reads TGTGCCAGCAGCTACGACAGGGCAGCCCCTGAAGCTTTCTTT.